What follows are 4 T cell receptor beta chains derived from one specimen sequenced in a study of cytomegalovirus exposure and HLA in healthy donors. PCR involved 60 Vbeta and 13 Jbeta primers. Libraries were prepared by immunoSEQ multiplex PCR; TCRdb keeps only in-frame clonotypes and omits some of them. The table records about 95,000 clones, 81% of them present only once. The sample consisted of PBMCs. The origin of the receptors is a woman in her 70s in good health and CMV-seropositive.

The chain joins TRBV20-1 to TRBJ1-3; possibly TRBD1 for D (6 bases). Germline V gene lookup returns CDR1 DFQATT and CDR2 SNEGSKA (reference sequence). Trimming stripped 5 bases from V and 4 bases from J, with 6 bases between. The CDR3 is 11 residues long. DNA for the CDR3: TGCAGTGCTGGACAGGGAAACACCATATATTTT. This translates into CSAGQGNTIYF.

The CDR3 reads CASKGVLTGYNEQFF. CDR3 coding DNA: TGTGCCAGCAAGGGGGTATTGACAGGGTACAATGAGCAGTTCTTC. The V call is TRBV5-5, the J call TRBJ2-1, with 7 bases lining up with TRBD1. Per germline, CDR1 SGHKS and CDR2 YYEKEE (reference sequence). Unmatched junction bases numbered 10, after V lost 6 bases and J lost 4 bases. CDR3 length equals 15 residues.

The chain joins TRBV28 to TRBJ1-4; D is unclear. The CDR3 consists of 16 residues. V was pared by 5 bases and J by 0 bases, with 13 bases between. CDR1 and CDR2 from the germline V gene are MDHEN and SYDVKM. As DNA, the CDR3 is TGTGCCAGCAGTGACCCCCGGGGAGCAACTAATGAAAAACTGTTTTTT. This encodes CASSDPRGATNEKLFF.

The chain couples TRBV5-4 to TRBJ2-1; D is uncertain. The CDR3 loop spans 13 amino acids. CDR1 and CDR2 (germline): SGHNT, YYREEE (reference sequence). V lost 2 bases and J 3 bases, leaving 6 bases between the germline ends. The CDR3 protein is CASSFTDYNEQFF. The CDR3 bases are TGTGCCAGCAGCTTTACAGACTACAATGAGCAGTTCTTC.